The rows below give T cell receptor beta chains drawn from one sample of a study of Ad26.COV2.S vaccination and SARS-CoV-2 variants. Only in-frame clones appear in the TCRdb table, and some are missing; sequencing was by immunoSEQ multiplex PCR. The sample has around 450,000 clones; roughly 90% are singletons. The sequencing here drew on peripheral blood, taken in a trial of Ad26.COV2.S vaccine versus placebo. These receptors were taken from a person between 18 and 65 years old who received the Ad26.COV2.S COVID-19 vaccine or a placebo. Each CDR3 is given with its conserved first and last residue. D genes are given only for firm matches. Expanded clones are given a class, and other clones once, few, many or no size at all.

clone size	V gene	D gene	J gene	CDR3 DNA	CDR3 protein
.	TRBV5-6	.	TRBJ1-3	TGTGCCAGCAGCTTGGTTCCAGGGGCCGGAAACACCATATATTTT	CASSLVPGAGNTIYF
.	TRBV18	TRBD1	TRBJ2-1	TGTGCCAGCTCACCCCGAGGGACAGGGGAGAGTGAGCAGTTCTTC	CASSPRGTGESEQFF
few	TRBV19	.	TRBJ1-1	TGTGCCAGTAAGTTGGGGAACACTGAAGCTTTCTTT	CASKLGNTEAFF
once	TRBV7-7	.	TRBJ2-2	TGTGCTAGCAGCCACCTTAAGGGGCCCACCGGGGAGCTGTTTTTT	CASSHLKGPTGELFF
.	TRBV6-4	.	TRBJ1-6	TGTGCCAGCAGCCTCCCCAGACAGGACCTTTGGAATTCACCCCTCCACTTT	CASSLPRQDLWNSPLHF
.	TRBV19	.	TRBJ1-1	TGTGCCAGTACTCCACAGATTTCCGGCACTGAAGCTTTCTTT	CASTPQISGTEAFF
.	TRBV5-4	TRBD2	TRBJ2-7	TGTGCCAGCAGCTTGGGACTAGCGGGGACCTACGAGCAGTACTTC	CASSLGLAGTYEQYF
.	TRBV29-1	TRBD1	TRBJ2-5	TGCAGCGCCCGAACCGGGACAGTGGAGACCCAGTACTTC	CSARTGTVETQYF
.	TRBV7-2	.	TRBJ2-7	TGTGCCAGCAGCTTATTATCCAACAGGGCACTTTACGAGCAGTACTTC	CASSLLSNRALYEQYF
few	TRBV12-2	.	TRBJ2-4	TGTGCAAGTCGCTTAGCGGGACTGCCCGGGAAAGCCAAAAACATTCAGTACTTC	CASRLAGLPGKAKNIQYF
.	TRBV7-2	.	TRBJ2-7	TGTGCCAGCAGCTTAGCGATAGAGTACGAGCAGTACTTC	CASSLAIEYEQYF
.	TRBV5-1	TRBD1	TRBJ1-1	TGCGCCAGCAGCCCTTGGGGGGCCTCGGGAACAGGGGAAAACACTGAAGCTTTCTTT	CASSPWGASGTGENTEAFF
.	TRBV7-9	TRBD2	TRBJ2-7	TGTGCCAGCAGCGGCGGGACTATTATCTCCTACGAGCAGTACTTC	CASSGGTIISYEQYF
.	TRBV10-3	.	TRBJ1-3	TGTGCCATCAGTGAGAACCTGGTAATCTCTGGAAACACCATATATTTT	CAISENLVISGNTIYF
.	TRBV5-6	TRBD2	TRBJ2-1	TGTGCCAGCAGCTCGAGGCGGGAGAACCCCTACAATGAGCAGTTCTTC	CASSSRRENPYNEQFF
.	TRBV5-1	.	TRBJ1-1	TGCGCCAGCAGCTTGGAGGACAGAAACACTGAAGCTTTCTTT	CASSLEDRNTEAFF
.	TRBV23-1	.	TRBJ1-1	TGCGCCAGCCCTCAGGAAGAAGGCCAACACGGCAAGAACACTGAAGCTTTCTTT	CASPQEEGQHGKNTEAFF
.	TRBV18	.	TRBJ2-1	TGTGCCAGCTCACCTTCGGGGTCCAGCTCCTACAATGAGCAGTTCTTC	CASSPSGSSSYNEQFF
.	TRBV5-1	.	TRBJ2-5	TGCGCCAGCAGCTTGGGGACAGGCGGAGGGGAGACCCAGTACTTC	CASSLGTGGGETQYF
.	TRBV10-3	TRBD1	TRBJ2-7	TGTGCCATCAGTGAGCCAACACGGGACAGGGTCCTCGAGCAGTACTTC	CAISEPTRDRVLEQYF
once	TRBV9	TRBD1	TRBJ1-6	TGTGCCAGCAGCGATGACAGGGGCCCCCTTAATTCACCCCTCCACTTT	CASSDDRGPLNSPLHF